These 5 T cell receptor beta chains came from one sample sequenced in a study of blood T cells in healthy people across ages. A second PCR of 7 to 11 cycles used a sample-barcoded 5' primer and a J-beta primer mix. TCRdb processed the 5' RACE reads anew with MiXCR; each CDR3 protein has one entry. The sample records 700,000 to 1,000,000 distinct CDR3 sequences, about 42% being singletons. The sequenced material came from blood. The receptors shown here come from a man between 60 and 75 years old in good health.

This clonotype was seen a handful of times. J is TRBJ2-7 and V is TRBV20-1, with no clear D. The CDR3 contains 14 residues. V shed 3 bases and J shed 2 bases, with 14 bases lying between them. The germline V gene encodes CDR1 DFQATT and CDR2 SNEGSKA (reference sequence). CDR3: CSASERPGPYEQYF. CDR3 bases: TGCAGTGCTAGTGAACGACCCGGACCCTACGAGCAGTACTTC.

The chain has TRBV12-3 or TRBV12-4 and TRBJ2-1, with a weak D call TRBD1 (7 bases). The CDR3 runs 15 residues. V gave up 3 bases and J gave up 9 bases, with 18 bases separating them. For the CDR3, the DNA is TGTGCCAGCAGTTTGGCCGGGGCAGGGGGAGGTGAGCAGTTCTTC. It is translated as CASSLAGAGGGEQFF.

This clonotype came up a few times. The V gene is TRBV25-1, the J gene TRBJ2-5; 7 bases agree with TRBD1. V gave up 3 bases and J gave up 5 bases; unmatched junction bases: 6. CDR1 MGHDK and CDR2 SYGVNS come from the germline V gene. The CDR3 loop spans 14 amino acids. DNA of the CDR3: TGTGCCAGCAGTGAGCAACAGGGGCGGGAGACCCAGTACTTC. Translated, it gives CASSEQQGRETQYF.

This CDR3 is CASSYLSGRDEQFF. The CDR3 region has the DNA TGTGCCAGCAGTTACCTGTCGGGGCGGGATGAGCAGTTCTTC. The gene calls are TRBV6-2 or TRBV6-3 and TRBJ2-1, with D tentatively TRBD1 or TRBD2 (5 bases each). The germline CDR1 and CDR2 sequences are MNHEY and SVGEGT. The CDR3 is made up of 14 amino acids. Trimming pared 2 bases from V and 8 bases from J, leaving 13 bases between.

V gene TRBV2 combines with J gene TRBJ2-7, with D tentatively TRBD1 (5 bases). The CDR3 is 16 amino acids. CDR1 SNHLY and CDR2 FYNNEI come from the germline V gene. The germline V and J ends were trimmed by 3 bases and 8 bases, with 23 bases remaining between them. CDR3 sequence (DNA): TGTGCCAGCAGTGATGCCCGTGGGGCAGGGTTCGCTCAGCAGTACTTC. It specifies CASSDARGAGFAQQYF.